This T cell receptor beta chain came from a study of response to subunit inactivated influenza vaccine. TCRdb re-called the RT-PCR reads with MiXCR, one entry per CDR3 protein. Of some 480,000 distinct CDR3 sequences listed, around 9.9% are singletons. This clonotype has only a few counts. The clonotype originates from a man aged 50 or older who received an inactivated influenza vaccine. The sample in question was PBMCs from blood, obtained about 40 days after vaccination.

CDR3 nucleotides: TGTGCCAGCATGGGACTAGCGGAATACAATGAGCAGTTCTTC. Translated, it gives CASMGLAEYNEQFF. The chain uses TRBV7-9 and TRBJ2-1; 11 positions agree with TRBD2. This CDR3 region has 14 residues. The V segment lost 7 bases and the J segment 4 bases; nucleotides outside the gene matches: 3. Germline CDR1 reads SEHNR; CDR2 reads FQNEAQ (reference sequence).